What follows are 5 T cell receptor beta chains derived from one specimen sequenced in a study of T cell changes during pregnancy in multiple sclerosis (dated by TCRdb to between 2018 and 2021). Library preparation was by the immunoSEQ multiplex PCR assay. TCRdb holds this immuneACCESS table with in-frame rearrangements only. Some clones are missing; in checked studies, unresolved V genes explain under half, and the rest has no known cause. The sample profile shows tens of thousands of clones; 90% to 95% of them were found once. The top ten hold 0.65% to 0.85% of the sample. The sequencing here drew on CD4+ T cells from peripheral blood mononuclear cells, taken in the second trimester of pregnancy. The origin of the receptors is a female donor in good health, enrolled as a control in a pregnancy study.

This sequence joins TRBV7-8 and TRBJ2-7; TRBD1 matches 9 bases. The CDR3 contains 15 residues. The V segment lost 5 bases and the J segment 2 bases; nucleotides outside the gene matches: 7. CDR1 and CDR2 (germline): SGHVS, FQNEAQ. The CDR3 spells CASSTWTGVPYEQYF. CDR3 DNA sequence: TGTGCCAGCAGCACCTGGACAGGGGTGCCCTACGAGCAGTACTTC.

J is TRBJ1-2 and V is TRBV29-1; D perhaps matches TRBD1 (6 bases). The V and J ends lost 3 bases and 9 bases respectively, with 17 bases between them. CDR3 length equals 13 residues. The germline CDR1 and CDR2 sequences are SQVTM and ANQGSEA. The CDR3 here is CSVDDPTGLSYTF. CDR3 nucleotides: TGCAGCGTTGATGACCCGACAGGATTAAGCTACACCTTC.

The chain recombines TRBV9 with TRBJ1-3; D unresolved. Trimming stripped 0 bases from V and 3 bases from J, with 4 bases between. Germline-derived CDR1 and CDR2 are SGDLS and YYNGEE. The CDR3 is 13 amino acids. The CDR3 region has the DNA TGTGCCAGCAGCGTAGAGAGTGGAAACACCATATATTTT. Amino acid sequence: CASSVESGNTIYF. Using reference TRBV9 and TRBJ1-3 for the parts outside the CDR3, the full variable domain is DSGVTQTPKHLITATGQRVTLRCSPRSGDLSVYWYQQSLDQGLQFLIQYYNGEERAKGNILERFSAQQFPDLHSELNLSSLELGDSALYFCASSVESGNTIYFGEGSWLTVV.

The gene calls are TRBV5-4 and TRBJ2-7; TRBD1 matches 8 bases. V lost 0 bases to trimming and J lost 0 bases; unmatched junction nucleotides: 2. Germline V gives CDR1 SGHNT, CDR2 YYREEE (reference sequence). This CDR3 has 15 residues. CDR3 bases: TGTGCCAGCAGCTTGGCGACAGGGGCCTCCTACGAGCAGTACTTC. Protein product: CASSLATGASYEQYF. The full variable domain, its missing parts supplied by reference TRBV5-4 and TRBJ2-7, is ETGVTQSPTHLIKTRGQQVTLRCSSQSGHNTVSWYQQALGQGPQFIFQYYREEENGRGNFPPRFSGLQFPNYSSELNVNALELDDSALYLCASSLATGASYEQYFGPGTRLTVT.

CDR3 residues: CASGRYNEQFF. CDR3 nucleotides: TGTGCCAGCGGGCGTTACAATGAGCAGTTCTTC. The V call is TRBV2, the J call TRBJ2-1; the D is unclear. Trimming cost V 8 bases and J 4 bases, with 6 bases left between them. The germline V gene encodes CDR1 SNHLY and CDR2 FYNNEI. This CDR3 has 11 amino acids.